Detailed here is one T cell receptor beta chain. Using immunoSEQ multiplex PCR, the repertoire was profiled, and TCRdb retains in-frame clones only, with some absent. The sample has about 330,000 clones, approximately 92% seen once. These data come from a study of blood T cell repertoires in COVID-19. The CDR3 is 15 residues long. Deletions cut 4 bases from V and 6 bases from J, with 16 bases between. CDR1 MGHRA and CDR2 YSYEKL come from the germline V gene. What the recovered Cohort 3 donors had was two negative PCRs, clearance, or symptom resolution. The source material was PBMCs or T cells enriched from blood (not recorded which). The J gene is TRBJ1-5, the V gene TRBV4-1, with TRBD1 as a possible D gene (5 bases). The sequence came from a woman in her twenties or thirties who had recovered from COVID-19. CDR3 protein: CASSPSRRGVQPQHF. CDR3 coding DNA: TGCGCCAGCAGCCCCTCGAGAAGGGGCGTTCAGCCCCAGCATTTT.